The next 8 T cell receptor beta chains were all read from a single sample in a study of cytomegalovirus exposure and HLA in healthy donors. Both 60 Vbeta primers and 13 Jbeta primers went into the PCR. The method was immunoSEQ multiplex PCR; TCRdb's version includes in-frame clones alone and lacks a portion of them. Of more than 150,000 clones listed, about 85% were seen once; the top ten hold about 2.3%. The sample was PBMCs. Receptors originate from a woman aged 18-29 years in good health and CMV-seronegative.

V and J are TRBV6-6 and TRBJ2-7; a weak D match, TRBD2 (5 bases). Trimming pared 0 bases from V and 1 base from J, leaving 7 bases between. In germline, CDR1 is MNHNY, CDR2 SVGAGI (reference sequence). CDR3 length: 14 amino acids. The CDR3 region is CASSYSRVSYEQYF. The CDR3 DNA sequence: TGTGCCAGCAGTTACTCGCGGGTGTCCTACGAGCAGTACTTC.

Here the CDR3 DNA reads TGTGCCAGCAGCGTAGGGGGCAGCGGGGTCGGGACCCAGTACTTC. It codes for CASSVGGSGVGTQYF. The chain recombines TRBV9 with TRBJ2-5, with TRBD2 matching over 7 bases. Germline CDR1 and CDR2: SGDLS and YYNGEE. This CDR3 has 15 residues. Trimming removed 0 bases from V and 7 bases from J; junction bases left unmatched: 9.

The CDR3, as DNA: TGTGCCAGCAGCCGGACAGGGGGTAATCAGCCCCAGCATTTT. Translating gives CASSRTGGNQPQHF. The rearrangement uses TRBV14 and TRBJ1-5; 10 positions agree with TRBD1. The CDR3 is made up of 14 amino acids. V trimming: 4 bases; J trimming: 4 bases; junction bases outside the gene matches: 1. Germline V gene data show CDR1 as SGHDN and CDR2 as FVKESK.

V is TRBV5-4 and J is TRBJ2-7; 11 bases line up with TRBD2. Germline trimming cut 4 bases from V and 0 bases from J; bases unmatched to any gene: 3. The CDR3 is 15 residues long. The germline V gene has CDR1 SGHNT and CDR2 YYREEE (reference sequence). The CDR3 loop reads CASSGSGGDSYEQYF. The CDR3 bases are TGTGCCAGCAGCGGTAGCGGGGGGGACTCCTACGAGCAGTACTTC.

This clone was detected only a few times. The CDR3 loop is CASSLGSGKQPQHF. Written as DNA, the CDR3 is TGTGCCAGCAGCTTGGGTAGCGGGAAGCAGCCCCAGCATTTT. V is TRBV5-6 and J is TRBJ1-5; no definite D call. Trimming cost V 0 bases and J 7 bases, with 11 bases left between them. Germline lookup yields CDR1 SGHDT and CDR2 YYEEEE. The length of the CDR3 is 14 residues. The full variable domain, rest sourced from reference TRBV5-6 and TRBJ1-5, is DAGVTQSPTHLIKTRGQQVTLRCSPKSGHDTVSWYQQALGQGPQFIFQYYEEEERQRGNFPDRFSGHQFPNYSSELNVNALLLGDSALYLCASSLGSGKQPQHFGDGTRLSIL.

The rearrangement links TRBV4-2 to TRBJ2-5; possibly TRBD2 for D (6 bases). CDR1 and CDR2 from the germline V gene are LGHNA and YNFKEQ. CDR3 length: 14 residues. V dropped 4 bases and J dropped 1 base, with 10 bases sitting between them. The CDR3 loop is CASSRRDSQETQYF. CDR3 nucleotide sequence: TGTGCCAGCAGCCGCCGGGACTCCCAAGAGACCCAGTACTTC.

The V gene is TRBV6-4, the J gene TRBJ2-1, with D possibly matching TRBD1 (6 bases). This CDR3 is 15 amino acids long. Germline CDR1 and CDR2: MRHNA and SNTAGT. V lost 4 bases to trimming and J lost 7 bases, with 17 bases between them. CDR3 region: CASSVTGPQGNEQFF. The CDR3 DNA sequence: TGTGCCAGCAGTGTGACAGGCCCTCAGGGAAATGAGCAGTTCTTC.

The chain carries TRBV27 and TRBJ1-4, with unresolved D. CDR3 length equals 14 residues. Trimming left V 3 bases short and J 6 bases short, with 11 bases between. Germline CDR1 and CDR2: MNHEY and SMNVEV (reference sequence). The CDR3 loop reads CASSLTGRDEKLFF. CDR3 DNA sequence: TGTGCCAGCAGTTTGACGGGTCGTGATGAAAAACTGTTTTTT.